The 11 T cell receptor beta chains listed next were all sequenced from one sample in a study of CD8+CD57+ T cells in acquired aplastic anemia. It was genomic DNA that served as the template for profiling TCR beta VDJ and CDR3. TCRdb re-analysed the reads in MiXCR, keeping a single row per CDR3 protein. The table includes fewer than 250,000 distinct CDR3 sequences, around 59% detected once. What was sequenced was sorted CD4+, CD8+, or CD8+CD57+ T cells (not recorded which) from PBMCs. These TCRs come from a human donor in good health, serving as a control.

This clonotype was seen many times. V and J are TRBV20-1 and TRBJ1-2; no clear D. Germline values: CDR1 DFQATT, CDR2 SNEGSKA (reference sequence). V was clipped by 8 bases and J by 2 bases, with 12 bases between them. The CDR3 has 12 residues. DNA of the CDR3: TGCAGTACGGAGTGGTTCAACTATGGCTACACCTTC. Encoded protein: CSTEWFNYGYTF.

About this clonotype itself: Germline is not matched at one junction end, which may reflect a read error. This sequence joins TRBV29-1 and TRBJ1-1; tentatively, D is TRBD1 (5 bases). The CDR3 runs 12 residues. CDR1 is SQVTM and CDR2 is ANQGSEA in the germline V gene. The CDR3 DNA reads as TGCAGCGTTGTAGGGGCGAACACTGAAACTTTCTTT. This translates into CSVVGANTETFF.

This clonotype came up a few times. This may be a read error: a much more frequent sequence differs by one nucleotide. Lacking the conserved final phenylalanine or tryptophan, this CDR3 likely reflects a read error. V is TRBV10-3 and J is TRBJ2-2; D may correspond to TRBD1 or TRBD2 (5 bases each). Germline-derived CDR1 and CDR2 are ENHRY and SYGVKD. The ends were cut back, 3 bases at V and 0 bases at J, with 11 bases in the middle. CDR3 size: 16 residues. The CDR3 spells CAISDFGASNTGELFL. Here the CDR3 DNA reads TGTGCCATCAGTGATTTCGGGGCTTCGAACACCGGGGAGCTGTTTCTT.

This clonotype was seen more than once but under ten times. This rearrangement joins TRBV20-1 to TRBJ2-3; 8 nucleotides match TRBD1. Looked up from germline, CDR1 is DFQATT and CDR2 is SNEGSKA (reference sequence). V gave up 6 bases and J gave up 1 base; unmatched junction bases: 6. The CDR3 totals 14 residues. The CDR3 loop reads CSAPGGAGTDTQYF. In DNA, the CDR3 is TGCAGTGCACCAGGGGGCGCGGGCACAGATACGCAGTATTTT.

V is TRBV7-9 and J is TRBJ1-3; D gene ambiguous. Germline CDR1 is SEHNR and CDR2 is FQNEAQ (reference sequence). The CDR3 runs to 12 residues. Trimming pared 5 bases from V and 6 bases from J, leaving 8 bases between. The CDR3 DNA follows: TGTGCCAGCAGCCCAGAGACAAACACCATATATTTT. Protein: CASSPETNTIYF.

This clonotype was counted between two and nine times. CDR3 amino acids: CAISRAGEDYEQYF. The CDR3 DNA sequence: TGTGCCATCAGCCGGGCAGGGGAAGACTACGAGCAGTACTTC. This chain joins TRBV10-3 and TRBJ2-7, with a possible D match to TRBD1 (6 bases). Germline assignment: CDR1 ENHRY and CDR2 SYGVKD. The V and J ends lost 6 bases and 3 bases respectively, with 15 bases between them. This CDR3 is built from 14 residues.

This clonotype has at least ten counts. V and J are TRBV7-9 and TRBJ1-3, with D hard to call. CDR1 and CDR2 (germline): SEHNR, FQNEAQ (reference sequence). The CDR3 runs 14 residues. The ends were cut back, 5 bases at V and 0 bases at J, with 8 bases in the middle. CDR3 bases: TGTGCCAGCAGCCACGGGAACTCTGGAAACACCATATATTTT. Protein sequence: CASSHGNSGNTIYF.

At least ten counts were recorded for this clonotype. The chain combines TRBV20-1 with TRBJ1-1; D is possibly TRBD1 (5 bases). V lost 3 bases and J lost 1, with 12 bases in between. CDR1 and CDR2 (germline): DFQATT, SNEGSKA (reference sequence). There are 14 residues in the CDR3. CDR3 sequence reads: CSASAGTANTEAFF. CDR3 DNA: TGCAGTGCTAGCGCCGGGACGGCGAACACTGAAGCTTTCTTT.

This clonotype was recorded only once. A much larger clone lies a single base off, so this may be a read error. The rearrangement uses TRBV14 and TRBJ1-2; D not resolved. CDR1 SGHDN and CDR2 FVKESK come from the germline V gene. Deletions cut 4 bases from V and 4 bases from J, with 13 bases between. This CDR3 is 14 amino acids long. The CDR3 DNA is TGTGCCAGCAGCCGAGCGCCGGTGGGCTATGGCTACACCTTC. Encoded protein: CASSRAPVGYGYTF.

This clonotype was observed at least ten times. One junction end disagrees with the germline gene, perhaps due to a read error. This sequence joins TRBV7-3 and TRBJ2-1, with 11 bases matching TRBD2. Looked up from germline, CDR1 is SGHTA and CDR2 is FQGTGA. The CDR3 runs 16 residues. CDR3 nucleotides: TGTGCCAGCAGTTTAAAGGGGGTAGCGGGGGGGCGTGAGCAGTTCTTC. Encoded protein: CASSLKGVAGGREQFF.

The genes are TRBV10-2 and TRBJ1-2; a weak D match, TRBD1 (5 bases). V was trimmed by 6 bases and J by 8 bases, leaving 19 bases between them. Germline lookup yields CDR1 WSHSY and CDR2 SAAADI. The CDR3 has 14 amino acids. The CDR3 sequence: CASSLADGGWGYTF. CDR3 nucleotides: TGCGCCAGCAGCCTTGCTGACGGGGGTTGGGGCTACACCTTC.